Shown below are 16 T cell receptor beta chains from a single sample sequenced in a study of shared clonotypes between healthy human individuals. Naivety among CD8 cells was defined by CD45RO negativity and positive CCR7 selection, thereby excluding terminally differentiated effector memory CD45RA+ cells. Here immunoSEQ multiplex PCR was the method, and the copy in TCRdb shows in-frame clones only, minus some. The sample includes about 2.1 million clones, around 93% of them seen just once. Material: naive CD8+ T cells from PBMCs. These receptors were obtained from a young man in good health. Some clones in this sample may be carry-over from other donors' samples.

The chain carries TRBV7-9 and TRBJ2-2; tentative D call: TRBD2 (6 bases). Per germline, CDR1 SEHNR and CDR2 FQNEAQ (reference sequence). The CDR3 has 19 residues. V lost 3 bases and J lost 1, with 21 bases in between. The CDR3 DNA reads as TGTGCCAGCAGCTTCCCCACCGATAGCGGCCACGGGAACACCGGGGAGCTGTTTTTT. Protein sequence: CASSFPTDSGHGNTGELFF.

The CDR3, as DNA: TGTGCCAGCCCGAGGAGGGAATTTAACACTGAAGCTTTCTTT. Protein product: CASPRREFNTEAFF. The rearrangement joins TRBV27 to TRBJ1-1; D is unclear. Germline lookup yields CDR1 MNHEY and CDR2 SMNVEV (reference sequence). V dropped 8 bases and J dropped 2 bases, with 15 bases sitting between them. The CDR3 totals 14 residues.

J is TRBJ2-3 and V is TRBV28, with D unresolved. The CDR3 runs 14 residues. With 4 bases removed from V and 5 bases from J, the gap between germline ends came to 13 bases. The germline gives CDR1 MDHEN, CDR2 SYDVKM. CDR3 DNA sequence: TGTGCCAGCAGTTACGGCCTCCCAGGAGATACGCAGTATTTT. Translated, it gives CASSYGLPGDTQYF.

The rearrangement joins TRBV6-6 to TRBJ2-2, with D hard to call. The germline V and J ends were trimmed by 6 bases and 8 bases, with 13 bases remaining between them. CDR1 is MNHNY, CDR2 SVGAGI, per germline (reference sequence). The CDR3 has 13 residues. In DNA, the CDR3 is TGTGCCAGCAGCCCCCACAAGCCTGGGGAGCTGTTTTTT. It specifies CASSPHKPGELFF.

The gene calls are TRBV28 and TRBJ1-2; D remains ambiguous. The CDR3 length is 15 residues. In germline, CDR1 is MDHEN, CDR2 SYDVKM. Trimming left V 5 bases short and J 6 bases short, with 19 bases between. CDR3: CASSAGGIERDGYTF. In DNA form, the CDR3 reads TGTGCCAGCAGTGCCGGAGGGATAGAACGGGATGGCTACACCTTC.

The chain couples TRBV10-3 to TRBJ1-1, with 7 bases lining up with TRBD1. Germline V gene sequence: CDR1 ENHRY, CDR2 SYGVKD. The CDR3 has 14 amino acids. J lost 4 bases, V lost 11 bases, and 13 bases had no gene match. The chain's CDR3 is CASSDRAVSTEAFF. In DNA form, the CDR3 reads TGTGCCTCCAGTGACAGGGCTGTATCCACTGAAGCTTTCTTT.

CDR3 in amino acids: CAIKDRGNYGYTF. CDR3 nucleotide sequence: TGTGCCATCAAGGACAGGGGGAACTATGGCTACACCTTC. The V gene is TRBV27, the J gene TRBJ1-2; TRBD1 matches 10 bases. J was trimmed by 2 bases and V by 10 bases; bases with no gene match: 4. From germline, CDR1 is MNHEY and CDR2 SMNVEV (reference sequence). This CDR3 is built from 13 residues.

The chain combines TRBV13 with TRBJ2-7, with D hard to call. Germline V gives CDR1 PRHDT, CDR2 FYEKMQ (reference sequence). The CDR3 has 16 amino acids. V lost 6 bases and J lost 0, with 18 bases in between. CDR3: CASRNRAGITSYEQYF. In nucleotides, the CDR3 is TGTGCCAGCAGGAACCGAGCTGGCATAACCTCCTACGAGCAGTACTTC. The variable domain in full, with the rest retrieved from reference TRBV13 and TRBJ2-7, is AAGVIQSPRHLIKEKRETATLKCYPIPRHDTVYWYQQGPGQDPQFLISFYEKMQSDKGSIPDRFSAQQFSDYHSELNMSSLELGDSALYFCASRNRAGITSYEQYFGPGTRLTVT.

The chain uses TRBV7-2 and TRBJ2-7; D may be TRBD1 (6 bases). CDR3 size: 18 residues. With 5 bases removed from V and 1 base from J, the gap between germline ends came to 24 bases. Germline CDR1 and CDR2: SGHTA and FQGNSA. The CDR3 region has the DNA TGTGCCAGCAGCCGTCGGAAAAGGACAGAACCGTATTCCTACGAGCAGTACTTC. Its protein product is CASSRRKRTEPYSYEQYF.

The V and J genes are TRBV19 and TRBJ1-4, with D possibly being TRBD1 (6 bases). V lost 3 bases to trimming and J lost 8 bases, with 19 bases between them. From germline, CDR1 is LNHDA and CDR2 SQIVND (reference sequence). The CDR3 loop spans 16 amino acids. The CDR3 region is CASSMGGAPAVEKLFF. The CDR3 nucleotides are TGTGCCAGTAGTATGGGGGGCGCCCCAGCAGTCGAAAAACTGTTTTTT. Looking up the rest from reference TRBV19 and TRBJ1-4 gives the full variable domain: DGGITQSPKYLFRKEGQNVTLSCEQNLNHDAMYWYRQDPGQGLRLIYYSQIVNDFQKGDIAEGYSVSREKKESFPLTVTSAQKNPTAFYLCASSMGGAPAVEKLFFGSGTQLSVL.

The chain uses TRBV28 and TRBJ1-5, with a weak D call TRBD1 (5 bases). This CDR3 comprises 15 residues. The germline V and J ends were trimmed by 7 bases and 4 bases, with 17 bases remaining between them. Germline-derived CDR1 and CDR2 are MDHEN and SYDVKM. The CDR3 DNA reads TGTGCCAGCACCGTGGGGACCGCTCTGAATCAGCCCCAGCATTTT. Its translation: CASTVGTALNQPQHF.

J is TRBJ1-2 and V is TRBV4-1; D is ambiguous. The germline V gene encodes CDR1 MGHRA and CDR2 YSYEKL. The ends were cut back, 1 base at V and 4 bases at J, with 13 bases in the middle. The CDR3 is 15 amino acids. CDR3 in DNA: TGCGCCAGCAGCCAAGGGGCCCTGGCAAGCTATGGCTACACCTTC. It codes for CASSQGALASYGYTF.

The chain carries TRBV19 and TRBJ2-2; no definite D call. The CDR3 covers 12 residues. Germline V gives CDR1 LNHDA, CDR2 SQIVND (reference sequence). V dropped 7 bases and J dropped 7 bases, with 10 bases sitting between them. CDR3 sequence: CASTQSGGELFF. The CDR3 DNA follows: TGTGCCAGTACCCAGTCGGGCGGGGAGCTGTTTTTT.

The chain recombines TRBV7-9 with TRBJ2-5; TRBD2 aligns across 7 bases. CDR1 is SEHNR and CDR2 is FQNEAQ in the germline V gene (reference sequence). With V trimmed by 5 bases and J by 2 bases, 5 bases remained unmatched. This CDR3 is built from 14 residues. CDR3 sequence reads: CASSLNSGQETQYF. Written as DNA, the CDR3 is TGTGCCAGCAGCCTCAATAGCGGGCAAGAGACCCAGTACTTC.

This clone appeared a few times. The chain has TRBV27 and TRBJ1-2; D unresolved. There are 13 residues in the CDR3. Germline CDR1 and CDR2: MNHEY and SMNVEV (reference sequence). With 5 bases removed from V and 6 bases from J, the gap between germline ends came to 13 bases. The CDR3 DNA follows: TGTGCCAGCAGTCGGCAGGTCAGAGATGGCTACACCTTC. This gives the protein CASSRQVRDGYTF.

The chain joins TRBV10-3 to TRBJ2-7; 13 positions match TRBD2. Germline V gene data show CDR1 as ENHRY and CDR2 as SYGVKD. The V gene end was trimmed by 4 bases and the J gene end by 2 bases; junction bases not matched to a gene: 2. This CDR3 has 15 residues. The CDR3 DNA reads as TGTGCCATCAGTGGGGGACTAGCGGGACCCTACGAGCAGTACTTC. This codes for CAISGGLAGPYEQYF.